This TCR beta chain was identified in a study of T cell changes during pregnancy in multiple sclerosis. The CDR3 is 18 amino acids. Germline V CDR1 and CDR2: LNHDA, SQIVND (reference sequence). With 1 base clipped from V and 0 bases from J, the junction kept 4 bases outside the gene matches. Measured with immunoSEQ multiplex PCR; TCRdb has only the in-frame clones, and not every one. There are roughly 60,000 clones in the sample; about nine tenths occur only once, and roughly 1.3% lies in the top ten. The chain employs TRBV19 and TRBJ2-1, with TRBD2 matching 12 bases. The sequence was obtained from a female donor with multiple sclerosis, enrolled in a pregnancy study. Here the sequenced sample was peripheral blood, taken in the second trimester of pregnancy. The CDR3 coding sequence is TGTGCCAGTAGTATAGGACTAGCGGGAGCCAGCTCCTACAATGAGCAGTTCTTC. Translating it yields CASSIGLAGASSYNEQFF.